The 11 T cell receptor beta chains presented below share a single source sample, sequenced in a study of vaccination and CD4 T cells after COVID-19. Time point of the sample: late sampling 161 to 241 days after vaccination in three convalescent patients. Treatment indicated: approximately nine-day PBMC culture with coronavirus spike peptide pools or control peptides (ViraFEST assay). These receptors have no identified antigens. Sequenced with the Oncomine TCR Beta short-read assay was DNA taken from cultured CD4+ T cells. MiXCR, applied by TCRdb to the PCR reads, yields one record per CDR3 protein. The data hold 20,000 or so distinct CDR3 sequences, with 42% observed a single time. Sequences were derived from CD4+ T cells from blood, cultured in vitro, sampled about 7 months after SARS-CoV-2 vaccination. The receptors stem from a human donor who had recovered from COVID-19.

This chain joins TRBV6-1 and TRBJ2-1; 7 bases match TRBD2. The CDR3 sequence is 15 residues long. Unmatched junction bases numbered 6, after V lost 5 bases and J lost 2 bases. CDR1 and CDR2 from the germline V gene are MNHNS and SASEGT. CDR3: CASSTLGGAYNEQFF. CDR3 DNA sequence: TGTGCCAGCAGTACCCTGGGAGGGGCCTACAATGAGCAGTTCTTC.

This clonotype has more than one count but fewer than ten. This sequence joins TRBV28 and TRBJ2-5; D not resolved. Per the germline V gene, CDR1 is MDHEN and CDR2 is SYDVKM. The CDR3 loop spans 14 amino acids. V was pared by 6 bases and J by 0 bases, with 11 bases between. The chain's CDR3 is CASRGHLNQETQYF. CDR3 DNA sequence: TGTGCCAGCAGAGGGCATCTGAACCAAGAGACCCAGTACTTC.

The V call is TRBV6-1, the J call TRBJ2-5; TRBD1 or TRBD2 may be the D gene (5 bases each). The germline CDR1 and CDR2 sequences are MNHNS and SASEGT. Trimming removed 6 bases from V and 5 bases from J, with 13 bases in between. The CDR3 totals 13 residues. CDR3 amino acids: CASSNDRGETQYF. CDR3 DNA sequence: TGTGCCAGCAGCAACGACAGAGGGGAGACCCAGTACTTC.

This clonotype was seen more than once but under ten times. The chain recombines TRBV6-1 with TRBJ1-5; D gene uncertain. This CDR3 comprises 16 residues. From germline, CDR1 is MNHNS and CDR2 SASEGT. The germline V and J ends were trimmed by 8 bases and 0 bases, with 17 bases remaining between them. Written as DNA, the CDR3 is TGTGCCAGCCGACCCAGGTATAAGGGTAGCAATCAGCCCCAGCATTTT. It yields the protein CASRPRYKGSNQPQHF.

This clonotype appeared a few times. J is TRBJ2-5 and V is TRBV29-1; TRBD2 is a possible D gene (5 bases). The CDR3 consists of 11 residues. V dropped 4 bases and J dropped 5 bases, with 8 bases sitting between them. Germline-derived CDR1 and CDR2 are SQVTM and ANQGSEA. The CDR3 region is CSVAGLETQYF. CDR3 sequence (DNA): TGCAGCGTTGCGGGGTTGGAGACCCAGTACTTC.

This sequence joins TRBV25-1 and TRBJ1-1; possible D gene TRBD1, 6 bases. Trimming stripped 6 bases from V and 5 bases from J, with 16 bases between. There are 14 residues in the CDR3. The V gene's germline CDR1 is MGHDK and CDR2 SYGVNS. CDR3 nucleotide sequence: TGTGCCAGCAGACTACAGGGAAGGGAAACTGAAGCTTTCTTT. It specifies CASRLQGRETEAFF.

This clonotype was seen more than once but under ten times. The rearrangement links TRBV6-5 to TRBJ1-5; D not certain. With 0 bases removed from V and 5 bases from J, the gap between germline ends came to 8 bases. The CDR3 runs to 14 residues. The germline gives CDR1 MNHEY, CDR2 SVGAGI. The CDR3 DNA is TGTGCCAGCAGTTACTCGCCTTTGGATCAGCCCCAGCATTTT. This encodes CASSYSPLDQPQHF.

The rearrangement joins TRBV5-1 to TRBJ2-7; 9 bases match TRBD1. Germline V gives CDR1 SGHRS, CDR2 YFSETQ. This CDR3 is built from 14 residues. V shed 4 bases, J shed 2 bases, and the junction held 4 bases outside the gene matches. CDR3 nucleotides: TGCGCCAGCAGCGGGGGACAGGGAGCCTACGAGCAGTACTTC. Translating it yields CASSGGQGAYEQYF.

The J gene is TRBJ2-7, the V gene TRBV28; D may be TRBD1 (6 bases). The CDR3 is made up of 13 amino acids. Germline CDR1 is MDHEN and CDR2 is SYDVKM. Trimming stripped 2 bases from V and 4 bases from J, with 9 bases between. CDR3 bases: TGTGCCAGCAGTTTAGGGGGCTTTTACGAGCAGTACTTC. It is translated as CASSLGGFYEQYF. Based on the CDR3 plus reference TRBV28 and TRBJ2-7, the full variable domain is DVKVTQSSRYLVKRTGEKVFLECVQDMDHENMFWYRQDPGLGLRLIYFSYDVKMKEKGDIPEGYSVSREKKERFSLILESASTNQTSMYLCASSLGGFYEQYFGPGTRLTVT.

This clonotype was picked up one time. The gene calls are TRBV20-1 and TRBJ2-7; the D gene is possibly TRBD1 (5 bases). The CDR3 runs 15 residues. The V gene lost 3 bases and the J gene lost 4 bases, with 19 bases spanning the gap. Germline assignment: CDR1 DFQATT and CDR2 SNEGSKA (reference sequence). The CDR3 DNA follows: TGCAGTGCTAGCAGAGCAGGGTCTCTCGTTTACGAGCAGTACTTC. Translated, it gives CSASRAGSLVYEQYF.

V is TRBV7-2 and J is TRBJ2-7; TRBD2 matches at 8 bases. The junction had 3 bases not matched to a gene; V was cut back by 0 bases and J by 2 bases. Per germline, CDR1 SGHTA and CDR2 FQGNSA. The CDR3 extends over 15 amino acids. This CDR3 is CASSLAAGGAYEQYF. The CDR3 region has the DNA TGTGCCAGCAGCTTAGCGGCGGGGGGCGCCTACGAGCAGTACTTC. Complete variable domain (other parts from reference TRBV7-2 and TRBJ2-7): GAGVSQSPSNKVTEKGKDVELRCDPISGHTALYWYRQSLGQGLEFLIYFQGNSAPDKSGLPSDRFSAERTGGSVSTLTIQRTQQEDSAVYLCASSLAAGGAYEQYFGPGTRLTVT.